The 21 T cell receptor beta chains in this list originate from one sample, sequenced in a study of neurological immune-mediated disorders. TCRdb redid the calling of the 5' RACE reads with MiXCR, one entry per CDR3 protein. The sample contains some 41,000 distinct CDR3 sequences, roughly 2.5% of which appear only once. The sequenced sample consisted of PBMCs. Receptors originate from a man aged 25-40 years with multiple sclerosis.

This clonotype was seen many times. This sequence joins TRBV20-1 and TRBJ1-1; 11 bases match TRBD1. Trimming took 1 base from V and 4 from J; bases not matched to a gene: 5. The CDR3 is 15 residues long. Germline CDR1 reads DFQATT; CDR2 reads SNEGSKA (reference sequence). CDR3 sequence: CSARVAGQGVTEAFF. The CDR3 DNA reads as TGCAGTGCTAGAGTCGCGGGACAGGGGGTCACTGAAGCTTTCTTT.

This clonotype has at least ten counts. The V call is TRBV24-1, the J call TRBJ2-2; D gene uncertain. In germline, CDR1 is KGHDR, CDR2 SFDVKD. V gave up 5 bases and J gave up 8 bases, with 11 bases separating them. This CDR3 contains 13 residues. CDR3 region: CATSGAKPGELFF. The CDR3 DNA is TGTGCCACCAGTGGGGCCAAACCGGGGGAGCTGTTTTTT.

This clonotype was counted between two and nine times. This chain connects TRBV20-1 to TRBJ1-5; possible D gene TRBD1, 5 bases. CDR3 length: 13 residues. CDR1 DFQATT and CDR2 SNEGSKA come from the germline V gene (reference sequence). Trimming removed 0 bases at V and 7 bases at J, with 10 bases between. CDR3 protein: CSARDEGVQPQHF. DNA for the CDR3: TGCAGTGCTAGAGATGAAGGGGTACAGCCCCAGCATTTT.

This clonotype was counted ten times or more. This sequence joins TRBV5-1 and TRBJ2-3, with D possibly TRBD2 on 5 matching bases. The CDR3 spans 15 residues. The V end lost 0 bases, the J end lost 0 bases, and 8 bases lay between the germline ends. The germline CDR1 and CDR2 sequences are SGHRS and YFSETQ. In DNA, the CDR3 is TGCGCCAGCAGCTTGGACGGGGATAGCACAGATACGCAGTATTTT. Its protein product is CASSLDGDSTDTQYF.

This clonotype was picked up many times. The rearrangement joins TRBV20-1 to TRBJ1-1, with 7 bases that match TRBD1. Germline V lookup: CDR1 DFQATT, CDR2 SNEGSKA (reference sequence). With V trimmed by 5 bases and J by 1 base, 7 bases remained unmatched. The length of the CDR3 is 14 residues. CDR3 region: CSAPRQGPNTEAFF. The CDR3 nucleotides read TGCAGTGCTCCGAGACAGGGCCCGAACACTGAAGCTTTCTTT.

The rearrangement links TRBV9 to TRBJ2-7, with D tentatively TRBD2 (6 bases). V was shortened by 3 bases and J by 6 bases, with 16 bases between the two germline ends. The CDR3 covers 14 residues. Germline lookup yields CDR1 SGDLS and CDR2 YYNGEE. The chain's CDR3 is CASSAGVSAREQYF. CDR3 sequence (DNA): TGTGCCAGCAGCGCGGGGGTTAGTGCGCGCGAGCAGTACTTC.

This clonotype was found many times. The chain employs TRBV5-1 and TRBJ1-2; 9 bases fit TRBD1. The CDR3 contains 15 residues. Germline V gene data show CDR1 as SGHRS and CDR2 as YFSETQ. Trimming cost V 5 bases and J 5 bases; bases outside gene matches: 10. This CDR3 is CASRTPTGTGYGYTF. CDR3 in DNA: TGCGCCAGCAGAACGCCAACCGGGACAGGGTATGGCTACACCTTC.

This clonotype has ten or more counts. The V call is TRBV6-4, the J call TRBJ2-3, with D perhaps given as TRBD1 or TRBD2 (5 bases each). The CDR3 totals 15 residues. Germline loops: CDR1 MRHNA, CDR2 SNTAGT. V was cut by 3 bases and J by 0 bases, with 10 bases left in between. CDR3 loop: CASSEGTGSTDTQYF. CDR3 coding DNA: TGTGCCAGCAGTGAGGGGACCGGCAGCACAGATACGCAGTATTTT.

This clonotype appeared many times. This chain links TRBV20-1 with TRBJ2-3, with D unclear. CDR3 length: 13 residues. V lost 2 bases and J lost 5, with 11 bases in between. CDR1 and CDR2 (germline): DFQATT, SNEGSKA (reference sequence). The CDR3 reads CSARRNPEDTQYF. The CDR3 nucleotides read TGCAGTGCTAGACGAAACCCCGAAGATACGCAGTATTTT.

This clonotype was seen at least ten times. The gene calls are TRBV11-2 and TRBJ2-7; no firm D call. The V gene's germline CDR1 is SGHAT and CDR2 FQNNGV. V lost 3 bases, J lost 2 bases, and 8 bases lay in between. The CDR3 has 13 residues. CDR3 sequence: CASSLGFTYEQYF. DNA of the CDR3: TGTGCCAGCAGCTTGGGGTTCACCTACGAGCAGTACTTC.

This clonotype was observed a handful of times. V gene TRBV24-1 combines with J gene TRBJ2-2, with 7 bases fitting TRBD1. The CDR3 runs to 18 residues. CDR1 is KGHDR and CDR2 is SFDVKD in the germline V gene. V was pared by 3 bases and J by 2 bases, with 11 bases of the junction left unmatched. The CDR3 here is CATSDISTGEKNTGELFF. In nucleotides, the CDR3 is TGTGCCACCAGTGATATATCTACAGGGGAAAAAAACACCGGGGAGCTGTTTTTT.

The sample holds many counts of this clonotype. The gene calls are TRBV20-1 and TRBJ1-4; TRBD1 agrees at 7 bases. V gave up 2 bases and J gave up 0 bases; unmatched junction bases: 12. Germline V CDR1 and CDR2: DFQATT, SNEGSKA (reference sequence). This CDR3 region has 18 residues. This chain's CDR3 is CSARPPGQLSATNEKLFF. The CDR3 DNA is TGCAGTGCTAGACCACCGGGACAGCTATCTGCAACTAATGAAAAACTGTTTTTT.

In its sample, this clonotype was seen many times. The chain carries TRBV6-5 and TRBJ2-7; 11 nucleotides agree with TRBD1. V lost 0 bases to trimming and J lost 4 bases; unmatched junction nucleotides: 11. This CDR3 spans 18 amino acids. Germline V CDR1 and CDR2: MNHEY, SVGAGI. CDR3 protein: CASSYSMPTGTGGYEQYF. In nucleotides, the CDR3 is TGTGCCAGCAGTTACTCGATGCCTACCGGGACAGGGGGGTACGAGCAGTACTTC.

This clonotype showed up many times. The rearrangement links TRBV20-1 to TRBJ2-7; 7 bases fit TRBD2. Germline assignment: CDR1 DFQATT and CDR2 SNEGSKA (reference sequence). The V segment lost 2 bases and the J segment 0 bases; nucleotides outside the gene matches: 10. This CDR3 is built from 16 residues. CDR3 residues: CSARPLREAPSYEQYF. The CDR3 DNA reads TGCAGTGCTAGACCCCTCCGGGAGGCCCCCTCCTACGAGCAGTACTTC.

This clonotype appeared many times. The CDR3 sequence: CASSAASGSDEQFF. CDR3 in DNA: TGTGCCAGCAGTGCGGCTAGCGGGAGCGATGAGCAGTTCTTC. The gene calls are TRBV6-4 and TRBJ2-1; 10 bases are shared with TRBD2. Losses at the gene ends were 4 bases for V and 8 bases for J; bases not matched to a gene: 5. Germline values: CDR1 MRHNA, CDR2 SNTAGT. There are 14 residues in the CDR3.

This clonotype occurred many times. The chain is built from TRBV24-1 and TRBJ1-2, with no clear D. Trimming left V 4 bases short and J 5 bases short, with 7 bases between. This CDR3 has 12 amino acids. CDR1 is KGHDR and CDR2 is SFDVKD in the germline V gene. The CDR3 sequence is CATSDVEYGYTF. As DNA, the CDR3 is TGTGCCACCAGTGACGTAGAATATGGCTACACCTTC.

Ten or more counts support this clonotype. The chain links TRBV5-1 to TRBJ2-1; 8 bases line up with TRBD1. Germline CDR1 and CDR2: SGHRS and YFSETQ. Trimming at V came to 3 bases and at J to 8 bases, leaving 13 bases not matched to a gene. This CDR3 contains 16 residues. DNA for the CDR3: TGCGCCAGCAGCTCCCTAGTACAGGGGGTCAGGGATGAGCAGTTCTTC. This translates into CASSSLVQGVRDEQFF.

This clonotype was observed a handful of times. The chain employs TRBV5-6 and TRBJ2-2, with TRBD1 matching 9 bases. Trimming removed 6 bases from V and 4 bases from J; junction bases left unmatched: 4. Germline loops: CDR1 SGHDT, CDR2 YYEEEE. There are 14 residues in the CDR3. In DNA, the CDR3 is TGTGCCAGCACCAGGACAGGGGCCACCGGGGAGCTGTTTTTT. Its protein is CASTRTGATGELFF. The complete variable domain, with remaining parts taken from reference TRBV5-6 and TRBJ2-2, reads DAGVTQSPTHLIKTRGQQVTLRCSPKSGHDTVSWYQQALGQGPQFIFQYYEEEERQRGNFPDRFSGHQFPNYSSELNVNALLLGDSALYLCASTRTGATGELFFGEGSRLTVL.

In this sample, this clonotype turned up many times. The chain combines TRBV6-4 with TRBJ2-1; 8 nucleotides line up with TRBD2. Trimming at V came to 3 bases and at J to 5 bases, leaving 0 bases not matched to a gene. The germline V gene has CDR1 MRHNA and CDR2 SNTAGT. The CDR3 loop spans 13 amino acids. This CDR3 is CASSEREDNEQFF. CDR3 bases: TGTGCCAGCAGTGAGCGGGAGGACAATGAGCAGTTCTTC.

There are many counts of this clonotype. This chain uses TRBV7-9 with TRBJ1-1; D not resolved. Trimming cost V 10 bases and J 3 bases, with 15 bases left between them. The CDR3 loop spans 13 amino acids. From germline, CDR1 is SEHNR and CDR2 FQNEAQ (reference sequence). This chain's CDR3 is CATSGPRDTEAFF. DNA of the CDR3: TGTGCCACCTCGGGCCCGAGGGACACTGAAGCTTTCTTT.

This clonotype was found a few times. This chain connects TRBV20-1 to TRBJ1-5; D is unresolved. Trimming left V 5 bases short and J 9 bases short, with 14 bases between. This CDR3 has 12 residues. Germline CDR1 is DFQATT and CDR2 is SNEGSKA (reference sequence). The CDR3 nucleotides read TGCAGTGCTCGCGGACTGAGGGCGCCCCAGCATTTT. This translates into CSARGLRAPQHF.